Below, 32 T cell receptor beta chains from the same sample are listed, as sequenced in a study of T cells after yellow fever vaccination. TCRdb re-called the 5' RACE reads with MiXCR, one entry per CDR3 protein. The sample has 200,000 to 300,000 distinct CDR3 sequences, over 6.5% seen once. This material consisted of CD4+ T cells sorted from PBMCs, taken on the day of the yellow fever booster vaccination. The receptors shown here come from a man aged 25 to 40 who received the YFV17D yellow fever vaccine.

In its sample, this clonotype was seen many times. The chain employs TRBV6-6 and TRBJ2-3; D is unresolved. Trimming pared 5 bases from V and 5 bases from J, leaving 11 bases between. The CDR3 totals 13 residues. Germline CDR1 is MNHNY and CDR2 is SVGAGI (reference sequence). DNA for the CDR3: TGTGCCAGCAGTACCACAGCTGGAGATACGCAGTATTTT. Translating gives CASSTTAGDTQYF.

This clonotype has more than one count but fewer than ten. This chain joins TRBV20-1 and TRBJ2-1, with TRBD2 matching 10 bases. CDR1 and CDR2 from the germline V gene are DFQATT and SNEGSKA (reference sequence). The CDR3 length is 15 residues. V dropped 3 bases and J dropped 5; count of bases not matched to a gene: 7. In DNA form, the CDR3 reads TGCAGTGCTAGGGTTGGGACTAGCGTAAACAATGAGCAGTTCTTC. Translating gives CSARVGTSVNNEQFF.

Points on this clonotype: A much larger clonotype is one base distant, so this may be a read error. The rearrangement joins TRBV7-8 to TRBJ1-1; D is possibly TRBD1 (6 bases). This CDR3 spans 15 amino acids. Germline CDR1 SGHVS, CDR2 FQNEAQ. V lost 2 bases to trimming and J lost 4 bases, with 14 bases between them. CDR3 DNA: TGTGCCAGCAGCTTACGGCAGGGGAGTTTCACTGAAGCTTTCTTT. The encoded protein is CASSLRQGSFTEAFF.

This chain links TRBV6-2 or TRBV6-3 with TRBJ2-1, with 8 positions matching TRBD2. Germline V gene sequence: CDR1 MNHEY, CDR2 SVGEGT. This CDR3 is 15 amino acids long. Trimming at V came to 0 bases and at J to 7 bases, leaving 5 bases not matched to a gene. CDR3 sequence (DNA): TGTGCCAGCAGTTACTCCCCAGCGGGAGATAATGAGCAGTTCTTC. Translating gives CASSYSPAGDNEQFF.

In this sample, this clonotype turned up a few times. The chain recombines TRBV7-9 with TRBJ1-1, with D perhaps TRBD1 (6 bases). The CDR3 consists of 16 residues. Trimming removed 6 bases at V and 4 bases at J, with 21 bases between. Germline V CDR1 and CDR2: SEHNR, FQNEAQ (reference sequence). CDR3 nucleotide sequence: TGTGCCAGCAGTTTAACGGCCGGCAGGGGAATCACTGAAGCTTTCTTT. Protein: CASSLTAGRGITEAFF.

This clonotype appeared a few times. The CDR3 DNA sequence: TGTGCCAGCAGCTTGGTCGGATATGGCTACACCTTC. Residues: CASSLVGYGYTF. The chain has TRBV7-2 and TRBJ1-2; no clear D gene. CDR3 length equals 12 residues. V dropped 3 bases and J dropped 5 bases, with 7 bases sitting between them. Germline CDR1 is SGHTA and CDR2 is FQGNSA. The full variable domain, completed using reference TRBV7-2 and TRBJ1-2, is GAGVSQSPSNKVTEKGKDVELRCDPISGHTALYWYRQSLGQGLEFLIYFQGNSAPDKSGLPSDRFSAERTGGSVSTLTIQRTQQEDSAVYLCASSLVGYGYTFGSGTRLTVV.

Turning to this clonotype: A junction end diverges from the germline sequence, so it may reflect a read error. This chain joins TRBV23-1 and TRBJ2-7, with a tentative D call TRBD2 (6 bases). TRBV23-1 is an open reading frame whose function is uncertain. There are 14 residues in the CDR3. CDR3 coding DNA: TGCGCCAGCAGGGGACCGGGAGACTCCCACGAGCAGTACTTC. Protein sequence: CASRGPGDSHEQYF.

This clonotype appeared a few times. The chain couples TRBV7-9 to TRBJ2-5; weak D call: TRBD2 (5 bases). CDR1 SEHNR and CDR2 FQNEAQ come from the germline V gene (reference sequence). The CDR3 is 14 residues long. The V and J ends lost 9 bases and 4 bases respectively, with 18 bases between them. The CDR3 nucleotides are TGTGCCAGGATTACAAGGGAGCCACGAGAGACCCAGTACTTC. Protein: CARITREPRETQYF.

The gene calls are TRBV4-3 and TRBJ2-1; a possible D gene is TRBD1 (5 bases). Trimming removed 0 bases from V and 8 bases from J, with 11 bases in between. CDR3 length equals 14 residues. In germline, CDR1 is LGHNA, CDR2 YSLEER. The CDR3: CASSQEGRGHEQFF. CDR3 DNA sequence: TGCGCCAGCAGCCAAGAGGGAAGGGGTCATGAGCAGTTCTTC.

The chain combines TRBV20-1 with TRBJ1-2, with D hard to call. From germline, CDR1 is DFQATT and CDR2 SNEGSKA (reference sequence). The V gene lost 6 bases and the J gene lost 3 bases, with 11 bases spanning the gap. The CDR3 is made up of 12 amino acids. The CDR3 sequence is CSASTADYGYTF. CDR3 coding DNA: TGCAGTGCCAGCACGGCCGACTATGGCTACACCTTC.

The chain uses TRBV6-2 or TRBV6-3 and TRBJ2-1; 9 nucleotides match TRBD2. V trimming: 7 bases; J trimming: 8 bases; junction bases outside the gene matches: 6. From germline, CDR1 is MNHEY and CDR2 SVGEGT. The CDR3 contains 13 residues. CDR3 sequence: CASISGRRDEQFF. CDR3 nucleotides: TGTGCCAGCATTAGCGGGAGAAGGGATGAGCAGTTCTTC.

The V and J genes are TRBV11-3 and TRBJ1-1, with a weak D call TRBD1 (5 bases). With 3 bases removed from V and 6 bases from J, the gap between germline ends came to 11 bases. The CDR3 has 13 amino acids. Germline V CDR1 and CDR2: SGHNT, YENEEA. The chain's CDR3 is CASSLGGIAEAFF. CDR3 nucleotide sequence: TGTGCCAGCAGCTTGGGGGGAATAGCTGAAGCTTTCTTT.

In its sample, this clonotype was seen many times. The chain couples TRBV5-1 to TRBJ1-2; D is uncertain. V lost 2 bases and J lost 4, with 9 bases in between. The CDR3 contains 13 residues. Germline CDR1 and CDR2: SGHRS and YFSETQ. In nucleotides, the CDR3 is TGCGCCAGCAGCTTTGAGTCGGGCTATGGCTACACCTTC. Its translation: CASSFESGYGYTF.

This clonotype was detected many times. CDR3 in amino acids: CASSQRNEQYF. CDR3 sequence (DNA): TGCGCCAGCTCCCAGAGAAACGAGCAGTACTTC. The chain links TRBV5-1 to TRBJ2-7; D gene uncertain. Germline assignment: CDR1 SGHRS and CDR2 YFSETQ. The CDR3 consists of 11 residues. V dropped 7 bases and J dropped 5 bases, with 10 bases sitting between them.

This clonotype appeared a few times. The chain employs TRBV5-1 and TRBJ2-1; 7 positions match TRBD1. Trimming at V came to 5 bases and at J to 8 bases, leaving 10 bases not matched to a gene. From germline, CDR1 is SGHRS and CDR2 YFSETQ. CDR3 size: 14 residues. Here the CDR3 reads CASSSEGAEDEQFF. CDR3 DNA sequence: TGCGCCAGCAGTTCTGAGGGGGCTGAGGATGAGCAGTTCTTC.

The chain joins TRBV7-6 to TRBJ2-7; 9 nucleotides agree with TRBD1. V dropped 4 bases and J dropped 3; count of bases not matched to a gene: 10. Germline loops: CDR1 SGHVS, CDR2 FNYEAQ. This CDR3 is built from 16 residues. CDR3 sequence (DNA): TGTGCCAGCAGCTCCCGGACAGGGGACGACATCTACGAGCAGTACTTC. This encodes CASSSRTGDDIYEQYF.

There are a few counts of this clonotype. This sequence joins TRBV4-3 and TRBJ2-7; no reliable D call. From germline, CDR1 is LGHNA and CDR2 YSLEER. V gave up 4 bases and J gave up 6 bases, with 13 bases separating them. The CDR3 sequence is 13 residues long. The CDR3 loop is CASSRDSPGEQYF. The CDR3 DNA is TGCGCCAGCAGCCGCGACTCCCCTGGCGAGCAGTACTTC.

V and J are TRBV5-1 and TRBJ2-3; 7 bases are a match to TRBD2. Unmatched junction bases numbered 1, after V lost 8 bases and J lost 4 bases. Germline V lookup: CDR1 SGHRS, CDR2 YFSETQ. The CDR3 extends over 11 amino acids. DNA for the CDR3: TGCGCCAGTCGGGAGGCAGATACGCAGTATTTT. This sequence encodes CASREADTQYF.

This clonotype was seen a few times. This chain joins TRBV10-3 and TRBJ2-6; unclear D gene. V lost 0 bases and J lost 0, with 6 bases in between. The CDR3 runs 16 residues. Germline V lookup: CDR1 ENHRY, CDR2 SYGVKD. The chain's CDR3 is CAISESPDSGANVLTF. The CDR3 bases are TGTGCCATCAGTGAGTCGCCAGACTCTGGGGCCAACGTCCTGACTTTC.

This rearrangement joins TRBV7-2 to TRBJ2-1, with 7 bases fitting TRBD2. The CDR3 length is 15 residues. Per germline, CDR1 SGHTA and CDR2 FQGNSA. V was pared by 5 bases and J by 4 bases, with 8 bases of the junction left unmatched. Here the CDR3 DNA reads TGTGCCAGCAGCAGGGGCGGGAGCCAGTACAATGAGCAGTTCTTC. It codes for CASSRGGSQYNEQFF.

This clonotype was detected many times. As DNA, the CDR3 is TGCAGTGCTAGAGACCTGAGCGGGGGTAACACCGGGGAGCTGTTTTTT. Translated, it gives CSARDLSGGNTGELFF. The genes are TRBV20-1 and TRBJ2-2; 8 positions match TRBD2. CDR3 size: 16 residues. Trimming took 0 bases from V and 2 from J; bases not matched to a gene: 5. Germline-derived CDR1 and CDR2 are DFQATT and SNEGSKA (reference sequence).

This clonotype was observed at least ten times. CDR3 protein: CASTVPNTGELFF. The CDR3 bases are TGTGCCAGCACCGTCCCGAACACCGGGGAGCTGTTTTTT. The chain couples TRBV28 to TRBJ2-2, with unresolved D. Germline CDR1 is MDHEN and CDR2 is SYDVKM. The CDR3 has 13 residues. V was shortened by 7 bases and J by 0 bases, with 6 bases between the two germline ends.

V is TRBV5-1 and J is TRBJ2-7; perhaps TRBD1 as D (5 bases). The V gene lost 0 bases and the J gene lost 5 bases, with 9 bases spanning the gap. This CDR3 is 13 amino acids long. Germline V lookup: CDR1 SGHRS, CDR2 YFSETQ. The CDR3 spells CASSLGQSDEQYF. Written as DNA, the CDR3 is TGCGCCAGCAGCTTGGGACAGTCTGACGAGCAGTACTTC.

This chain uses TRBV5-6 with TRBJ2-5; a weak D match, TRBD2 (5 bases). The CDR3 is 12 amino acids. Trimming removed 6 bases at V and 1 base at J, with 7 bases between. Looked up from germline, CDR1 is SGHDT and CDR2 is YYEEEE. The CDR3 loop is CASTRGQETQYF. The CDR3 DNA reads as TGTGCCAGCACCCGGGGCCAAGAGACCCAGTACTTC.

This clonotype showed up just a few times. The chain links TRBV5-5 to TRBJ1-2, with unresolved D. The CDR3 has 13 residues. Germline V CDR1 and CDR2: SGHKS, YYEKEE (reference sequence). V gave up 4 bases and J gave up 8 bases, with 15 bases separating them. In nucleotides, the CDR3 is TGTGCCAGCAGCGTGGCCGGGAGCGGGGGCTACACCTTC. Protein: CASSVAGSGGYTF. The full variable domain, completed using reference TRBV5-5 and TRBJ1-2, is DAGVTQSPTHLIKTRGQQVTLRCSPISGHKSVSWYQQVLGQGPQFIFQYYEKEERGRGNFPDRFSARQFPNYSSELNVNALLLGDSALYLCASSVAGSGGYTFGSGTRLTVV.

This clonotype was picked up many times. CDR3 protein: CSTRHRDIGETQYF. The CDR3 bases are TGCAGCACACGCCACCGGGACATAGGGGAGACCCAGTACTTC. This chain links TRBV29-1 with TRBJ2-5, with D perhaps matching TRBD1 (6 bases). CDR1 and CDR2 from the germline V gene are SQVTM and ANQGSEA. The CDR3 runs to 14 residues. The ends were cut back, 8 bases at V and 5 bases at J, with 21 bases in the middle.

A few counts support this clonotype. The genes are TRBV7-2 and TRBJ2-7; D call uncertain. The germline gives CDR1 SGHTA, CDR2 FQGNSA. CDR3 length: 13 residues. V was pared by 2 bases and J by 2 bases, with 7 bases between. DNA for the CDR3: TGTGCCAGCAGCTTATGGAATGCCTACGAGCAGTACTTC. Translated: CASSLWNAYEQYF.

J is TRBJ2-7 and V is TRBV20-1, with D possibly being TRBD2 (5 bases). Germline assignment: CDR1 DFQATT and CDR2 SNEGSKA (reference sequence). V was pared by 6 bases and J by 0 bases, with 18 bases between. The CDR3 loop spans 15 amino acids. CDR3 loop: CSANIRVANSYEQYF. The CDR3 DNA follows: TGCAGTGCGAATATTAGGGTAGCGAACTCCTACGAGCAGTACTTC.

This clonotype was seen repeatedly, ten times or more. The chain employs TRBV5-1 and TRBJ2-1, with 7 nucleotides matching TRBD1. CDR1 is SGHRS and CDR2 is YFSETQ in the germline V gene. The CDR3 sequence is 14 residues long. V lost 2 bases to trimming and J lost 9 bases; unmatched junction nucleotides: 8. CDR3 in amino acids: CASSFQDRESEQFF. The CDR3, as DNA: TGCGCCAGCAGCTTCCAAGACAGGGAGAGTGAGCAGTTCTTC.

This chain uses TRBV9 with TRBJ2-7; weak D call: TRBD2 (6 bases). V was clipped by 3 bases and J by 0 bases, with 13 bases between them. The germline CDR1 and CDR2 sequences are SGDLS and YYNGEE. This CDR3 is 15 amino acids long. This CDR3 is CASSESSALSYEQYF. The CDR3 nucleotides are TGTGCCAGCAGCGAATCTAGCGCCCTCTCCTACGAGCAGTACTTC.

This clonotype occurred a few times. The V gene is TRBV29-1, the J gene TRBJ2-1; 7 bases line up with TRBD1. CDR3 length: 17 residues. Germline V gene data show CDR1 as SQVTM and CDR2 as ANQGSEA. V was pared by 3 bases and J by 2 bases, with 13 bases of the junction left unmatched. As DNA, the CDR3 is TGCAGCGTTGATAAGGCTTGGACAGGACCCACCTACAATGAGCAGTTCTTC. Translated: CSVDKAWTGPTYNEQFF.

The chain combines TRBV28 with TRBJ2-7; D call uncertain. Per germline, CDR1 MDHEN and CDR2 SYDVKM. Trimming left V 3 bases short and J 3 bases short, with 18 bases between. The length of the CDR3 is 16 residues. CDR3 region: CASSFLSSATYYEQYF. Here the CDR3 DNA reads TGTGCCAGCAGTTTTCTTTCCAGCGCGACTTACTACGAGCAGTACTTC.